This T cell receptor beta chain was found in a study of shared clonotypes between healthy human individuals. Study overall: Used for every donor were three CD4 naive, three CD4 memory, two CD8 naive and one CD8 memory plate. General study results and limits: Between a handful of donors, naive CD4 clonotypes were shared at a level of about 5%.

Sequencing used immunoSEQ multiplex PCR; TCRdb keeps in-frame clones, though not all of them. The sample yields approximately 2.5 million clones, around 94% seen once. V gave up 7 bases and J gave up 0 bases, with 13 bases separating them. The germline V gene has CDR1 MDHEN and CDR2 SYDVKM. This CDR3 region has 14 residues. HIV-negative, healthy adults without recent acute infections or vaccinations were the donors. As for this clone: Its antigen is as yet unknown.

The chain recombines TRBV28 with TRBJ2-7; weak D call: TRBD2 (5 bases). Source material: naive CD4+ T cells sorted from blood. Subset of the sample: CD45RA+ positively selected. The sequence derives from a man aged 18 to 35 in good health. CDR3 sequence reads: CASKGIGVSYEQYF. CDR3 sequence (DNA): TGTGCCAGCAAGGGTATCGGGGTCTCCTACGAGCAGTACTTC.